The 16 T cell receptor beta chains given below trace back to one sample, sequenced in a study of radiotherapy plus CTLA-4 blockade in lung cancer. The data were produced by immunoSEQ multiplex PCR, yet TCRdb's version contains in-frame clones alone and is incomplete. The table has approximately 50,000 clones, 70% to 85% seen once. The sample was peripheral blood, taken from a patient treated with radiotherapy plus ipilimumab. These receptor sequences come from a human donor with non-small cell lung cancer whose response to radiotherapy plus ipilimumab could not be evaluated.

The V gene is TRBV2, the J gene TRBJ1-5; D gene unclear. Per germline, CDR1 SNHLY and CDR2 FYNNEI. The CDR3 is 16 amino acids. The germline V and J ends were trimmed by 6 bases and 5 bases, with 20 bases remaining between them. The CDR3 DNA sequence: TGTGCCAGCAGCTGGGGTTCCCGGGAGGTGGATCAGCCCCAGCATTTT. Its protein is CASSWGSREVDQPQHF.

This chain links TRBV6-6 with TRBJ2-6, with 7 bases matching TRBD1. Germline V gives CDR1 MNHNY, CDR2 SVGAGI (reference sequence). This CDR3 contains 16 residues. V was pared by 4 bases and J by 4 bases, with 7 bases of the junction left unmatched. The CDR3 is CASSSEGAWGANVLTF. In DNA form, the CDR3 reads TGTGCCAGCAGTTCCGAGGGGGCTTGGGGGGCCAACGTCCTGACTTTC.

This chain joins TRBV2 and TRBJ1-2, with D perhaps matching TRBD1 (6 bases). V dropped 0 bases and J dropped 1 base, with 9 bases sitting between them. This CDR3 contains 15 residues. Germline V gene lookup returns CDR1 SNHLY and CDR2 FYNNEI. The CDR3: CASSEAYRDNYGYTF. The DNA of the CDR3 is TGTGCCAGCAGTGAAGCTTACAGGGATAACTATGGCTACACCTTC.

The CDR3 bases are TGCGCCAGCAGCCAAGACTGGGACAGGGCTATTTCCTGGACGCAGTATTTT. Translating it yields CASSQDWDRAISWTQYF. The V call is TRBV4-1, the J call TRBJ2-3; 9 nucleotides align to TRBD1. Germline V gene data show CDR1 as MGHRA and CDR2 as YSYEKL. The ends lost 0 bases at V and 9 bases at J; junction bases unmatched: 13. The CDR3 is 17 amino acids.

The CDR3 sequence: CASSCLTASSYGYTF. The CDR3 DNA reads TGTGCCAGCAGTTGCCTGACAGCGTCGTCCTATGGCTACACCTTC. The V and J genes are TRBV6-7 and TRBJ1-2, with TRBD1 as a possible D gene (5 bases). TRBV6-7 is known as an ORF, though its function is uncertain. CDR3 length equals 15 residues. V lost 4 bases and J lost 4, with 16 bases in between.

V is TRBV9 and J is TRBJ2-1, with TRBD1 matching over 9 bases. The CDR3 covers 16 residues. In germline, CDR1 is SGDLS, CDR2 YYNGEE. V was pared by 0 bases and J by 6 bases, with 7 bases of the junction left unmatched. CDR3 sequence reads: CASSVAGGQGLNEQFF. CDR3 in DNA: TGTGCCAGCAGCGTAGCGGGGGGACAGGGCCTCAATGAGCAGTTCTTC. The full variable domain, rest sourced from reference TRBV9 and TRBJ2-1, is DSGVTQTPKHLITATGQRVTLRCSPRSGDLSVYWYQQSLDQGLQFLIQYYNGEERAKGNILERFSAQQFPDLHSELNLSSLELGDSALYFCASSVAGGQGLNEQFFGPGTRLTVL.

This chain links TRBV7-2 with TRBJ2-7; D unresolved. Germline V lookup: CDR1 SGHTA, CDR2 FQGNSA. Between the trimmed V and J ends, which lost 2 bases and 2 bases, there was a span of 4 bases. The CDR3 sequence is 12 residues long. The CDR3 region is CASSLSAYEQYF. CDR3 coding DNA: TGTGCCAGCAGCTTATCTGCCTACGAGCAGTACTTC.

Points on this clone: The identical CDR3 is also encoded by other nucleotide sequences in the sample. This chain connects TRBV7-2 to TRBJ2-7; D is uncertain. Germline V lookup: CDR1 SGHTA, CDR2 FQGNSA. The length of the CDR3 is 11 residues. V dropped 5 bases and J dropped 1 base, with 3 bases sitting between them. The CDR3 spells CASSLSYEQYF. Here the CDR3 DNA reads TGTGCCAGCAGCCTGTCCTACGAGCAGTACTTC.

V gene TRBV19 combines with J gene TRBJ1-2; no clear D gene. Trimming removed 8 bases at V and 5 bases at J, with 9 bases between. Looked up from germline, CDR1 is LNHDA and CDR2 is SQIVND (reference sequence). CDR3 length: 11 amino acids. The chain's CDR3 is CASEGLYGYTF. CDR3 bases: TGTGCCAGTGAGGGTTTATATGGCTACACCTTC.

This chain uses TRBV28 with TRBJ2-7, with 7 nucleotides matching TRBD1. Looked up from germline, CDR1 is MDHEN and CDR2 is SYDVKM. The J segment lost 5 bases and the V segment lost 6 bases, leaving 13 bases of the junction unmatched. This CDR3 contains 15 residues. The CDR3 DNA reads TGTGCCAGCAGCGGGGCACAGGGGATTATACACGAGCAGTACTTC. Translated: CASSGAQGIIHEQYF.

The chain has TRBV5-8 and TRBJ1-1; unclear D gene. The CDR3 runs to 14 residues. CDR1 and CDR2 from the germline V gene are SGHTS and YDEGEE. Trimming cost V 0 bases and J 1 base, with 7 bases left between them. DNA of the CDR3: TGTGCCAGCAGCTTGGGATGGGCGAACACTGAAGCTTTCTTT. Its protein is CASSLGWANTEAFF.

Here the CDR3 reads CASSAWTGYQETQYF. CDR3 nucleotide sequence: TGCGCCAGCAGCGCTTGGACAGGCTACCAAGAGACCCAGTACTTC. V and J are TRBV5-1 and TRBJ2-5, with TRBD1 matching over 7 bases. This CDR3 is 15 amino acids long. Trimming cost V 4 bases and J 0 bases; bases outside gene matches: 6. Per the germline V gene, CDR1 is SGHRS and CDR2 is YFSETQ.

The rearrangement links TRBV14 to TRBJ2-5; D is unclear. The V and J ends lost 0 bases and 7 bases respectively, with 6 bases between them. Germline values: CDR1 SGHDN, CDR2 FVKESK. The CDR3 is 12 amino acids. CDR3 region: CASSQDYGTQYF. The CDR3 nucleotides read TGTGCCAGCAGCCAAGATTACGGGACCCAGTACTTC.

The CDR3 reads CASSSEGADYEQYF. In DNA form, the CDR3 reads TGTGCCAGCAGCTCCGAGGGGGCAGACTACGAGCAGTACTTC. This sequence joins TRBV11-3 and TRBJ2-7, with 7 bases lining up with TRBD1. Unmatched junction bases numbered 6, after V lost 4 bases and J lost 3 bases. Germline V gene sequence: CDR1 SGHNT, CDR2 YENEEA. CDR3 length: 14 residues. Combining the CDR3 with reference TRBV11-3 and TRBJ2-7 gives the whole variable domain EAGVVQSPRYKIIEKKQPVAFWCNPISGHNTLYWYLQNLGQGPELLIRYENEEAVDDSQLPKDRFSAERLKGVDSTLKIQPAELGDSAVYLCASSSEGADYEQYFGPGTRLTVT.

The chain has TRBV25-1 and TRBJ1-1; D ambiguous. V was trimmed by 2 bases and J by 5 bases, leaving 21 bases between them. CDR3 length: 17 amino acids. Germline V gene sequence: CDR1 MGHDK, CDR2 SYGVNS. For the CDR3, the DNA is TGTGCCAGCAGTGAAAGACTTAGCGGACCACCTCGGACTGAAGCTTTCTTT. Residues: CASSERLSGPPRTEAFF.

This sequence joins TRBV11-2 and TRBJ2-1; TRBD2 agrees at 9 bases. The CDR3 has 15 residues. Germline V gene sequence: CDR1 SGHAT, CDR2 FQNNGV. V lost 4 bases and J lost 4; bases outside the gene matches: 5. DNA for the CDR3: TGTGCCAGCAGCTCCCTAGCGGGGCTATACAATGAGCAGTTCTTC. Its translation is CASSSLAGLYNEQFF.